This TCR beta chain originates from a study of blood T cell repertoires in COVID-19. Study as a whole: PBMCs, B-cell-depleted T cells, or T cells were the source of the cDNA or gDNA that made up the material.

After removal of 5 bases from V and 6 bases from J, the junction contained 6 bases not matched to a gene. Germline-derived CDR1 and CDR2 are LNHDA and SQIVND (reference sequence). There are 15 residues in the CDR3. Per the study methods: By means of reference gene primer amplification, nucleated cell counts were estimated. Clones were sequenced by immunoSEQ multiplex PCR, and TCRdb holds only the in-frame ones, with some missing. The D gene and trimming were derived from the DNA, and the V and J assignments and clone size from that table. The profile covers roughly 360,000 clones, with 81% appearing a single time and roughly 1.2% taken by the ten largest.

Material: peripheral blood. The chain links TRBV19 to TRBJ1-4; 10 nucleotides agree with TRBD1. The TCR was taken from a human donor with acute or convalescent COVID-19. The donor label of this sample is uncertain. The CDR3 here is CASSGPGQGYEKLFF. CDR3 DNA: TGTGCCAGTAGTGGACCGGGACAGGGGTATGAAAAACTGTTTTTT.